The 8 T cell receptor beta chains presented below share a single source sample, sequenced in a study of CD8 T cells in ankylosing spondylitis. Findings of the study overall: About 8 highly homologous variants made up a TCR beta motif, and this motif appeared characteristic of ankylosing spondylitis blood.

TCRdb itself ran the 5' RACE reads through MiXCR, one entry per CDR3 protein. The sample holds roughly 700,000 distinct CDR3 sequences, under 20% seen once. Which antigens these TCRs recognize remains unknown. The sequencing sample was made of blood, either unsorted or a sorted T cell fraction (not recorded which). The receptors here all came from a male donor with ankylosing spondylitis.

This clonotype came up a few times. This chain joins TRBV2 and TRBJ2-1, with a possible D match to TRBD1 (5 bases). Germline V gives CDR1 SNHLY, CDR2 FYNNEI. This CDR3 region has 15 residues. V was trimmed by 3 bases and J by 0 bases, leaving 9 bases between them. DNA of the CDR3: TGTGCCAGCAGTGAGGGGCGACCCTCCTACAATGAGCAGTTCTTC. Amino acids: CASSEGRPSYNEQFF.

This clonotype came up many times. The genes are TRBV27 and TRBJ2-7; tentative D call: TRBD1 (5 bases). Trimming left V 3 bases short and J 11 bases short, with 11 bases between. This CDR3 is 11 amino acids long. The germline V gene has CDR1 MNHEY and CDR2 SMNVEV (reference sequence). DNA of the CDR3: TGTGCCAGCAGTTTGGCAGGGCTTGAGTACTTC. Translation gives CASSLAGLEYF.

The chain joins TRBV30 to TRBJ1-1; D gene unclear. Looked up from germline, CDR1 is GTSNPN and CDR2 is SVGIG (reference sequence). This CDR3 is 13 amino acids long. V was pared by 0 bases and J by 4 bases, with 9 bases between. The CDR3 DNA follows: TGTGCCTGGAGTGTTCTCAGAGCCACTGAAGCTTTCTTT. It is translated as CAWSVLRATEAFF.

The gene calls are TRBV11-1 and TRBJ2-2; possible D gene TRBD2, 5 bases. V dropped 1 base and J dropped 5 bases, with 17 bases sitting between them. Per the germline V gene, CDR1 is SGHAT and CDR2 is FQDESV (reference sequence). This CDR3 contains 17 residues. The CDR3 region is CASSLGLLEEGTGELFF. In nucleotides, the CDR3 is TGTGCCAGCAGCTTAGGGTTGCTGGAGGAAGGGACCGGGGAGCTGTTTTTT.

The J gene is TRBJ2-5, the V gene TRBV20-1, with 12 positions matching TRBD2. The germline V gene has CDR1 DFQATT and CDR2 SNEGSKA (reference sequence). Germline trimming cut 6 bases from V and 5 bases from J; bases unmatched to any gene: 7. The CDR3 contains 14 residues. CDR3 protein: CSAHRLAGEETQYF. The CDR3 bases are TGCAGTGCACACAGACTAGCGGGAGAGGAGACCCAGTACTTC.

V is TRBV24-1 and J is TRBJ2-7, with 10 bases that match TRBD1. The CDR3 length is 14 residues. Germline loops: CDR1 KGHDR, CDR2 SFDVKD. V shed 7 bases, J shed 5 bases, and the junction held 7 bases outside the gene matches. In DNA form, the CDR3 reads TGTGCCACCAGCCGGGACAGGGGACTTAACGAGCAGTACTTC. Translation: CATSRDRGLNEQYF.

This clonotype was observed a handful of times. The gene calls are TRBV10-3 and TRBJ2-1; no firm D call. Germline CDR1 ENHRY, CDR2 SYGVKD. The CDR3 runs 15 residues. The germline V and J ends were trimmed by 1 base and 5 bases, with 12 bases remaining between them. CDR3 amino acids: CAISELNTWDNEQFF. The CDR3 DNA reads TGTGCCATCAGTGAGTTGAACACTTGGGACAATGAGCAGTTCTTC.

This clonotype was observed a handful of times. V usage is TRBV5-4 and J usage is TRBJ2-2; 8 bases match TRBD1. The junction had 9 bases not matched to a gene; V was cut back by 4 bases and J by 7 bases. Germline V gene lookup returns CDR1 SGHNT and CDR2 YYREEE (reference sequence). The CDR3 loop spans 15 amino acids. CDR3 coding DNA: TGTGCCAGCAGCAAAGGGACAGGCGGGAACGGGGAGCTGTTTTTT. The encoded protein is CASSKGTGGNGELFF.